These T cell receptor beta chains were read from a single sample in a study of blood T cell repertoires in COVID-19. Some clones are missing from TCRdb's copy, which holds only in-frame ones; the method was immunoSEQ multiplex PCR. In the table there are roughly 380,000 clones, roughly nine tenths of which are singletons. The source material was peripheral blood. The receptors shown here come from an older woman with COVID-19, enrolled during active disease. The CDR3 runs from the conserved cysteine through the conserved F or W. A D gene is named only where the DNA matches it firmly. Clone size is shown for a subset of rows, as once, few, many or a class of expanded clone.

d_gene,abundance,len,v_gene,j_gene,CDR3nt,CDR3aa
NA,once,15,TRBV3-1/TRBV3-2,TRBJ2-1,TGTGCCAGCAGCCCCAGAGGGAAGGACTACAATGAGCAGTTCTTC,CASSPRGKDYNEQFF
NA,NA,13,TRBV7-9,TRBJ1-6,TGTGCCAGCAGCCAGGCGGGGAATTCACCCCTCCACTTT,CASSQAGNSPLHF
NA,NA,13,TRBV19,TRBJ1-1,TGTGCCAGTAGTATTAGGGGGAACACTGAAGCTTTCTTT,CASSIRGNTEAFF
NA,NA,13,TRBV28,TRBJ1-1,TGTGCCAGCCGCCAAGCAGAGGGATTGAGAGCTTTCTTT,CASRQAEGLRAFF
TRBD1,NA,17,TRBV19,TRBJ1-4,TGTGCCAGTAGTATTTCGGAGACAGGGCCCATTAATGAAAAACTGTTTTTT,CASSISETGPINEKLFF
NA,NA,16,TRBV18,TRBJ2-5,TGTGCCAGCTCACCACCGGGACACCGCCTTGGGGAGACCCAGTACTTC,CASSPPGHRLGETQYF
NA,many,13,TRBV6-1,TRBJ2-1,TGTGCCAGCAGTGAAGGGGCATACAATGAGCAGTTCTTC,CASSEGAYNEQFF
NA,NA,16,TRBV10-1,TRBJ2-1,TGCGCCAGCAGTGAGTCTCTCTCCAGCTCCTACAATGAGCAGTTCTTC,CASSESLSSSYNEQFF
NA,NA,14,TRBV2,TRBJ1-5,TGTGCCAGCAGTGAAAGGGGTGGCAATCAGCCCCAGCATTTT,CASSERGGNQPQHF
TRBD1,NA,12,TRBV12-3/TRBV12-4,TRBJ1-1,TGTGCCAGCAGTCATCGACAGGGGGCATCTTTCTTT,CASSHRQGASFF
NA,NA,13,TRBV7-8,TRBJ1-2,TGTGCCAGCAGCTTAGACTCGGGGAGAGGCTACACCTTC,CASSLDSGRGYTF
NA,NA,12,TRBV5-6,TRBJ1-2,TGTGCCAGCAGCTTGGCCCGGGTAATGGACACCTTC,CASSLARVMDTF
NA,few,15,TRBV4-1,TRBJ2-2,TGCGCCAGCAGCCGCGGTGGTCTAAGGACCGGGGAGCTGTTTTTT,CASSRGGLRTGELFF
NA,NA,13,TRBV6-6,TRBJ2-7,TGTGCCAGCAGAACAGGCCCTTCCCCCGAGCAGTACTTC,CASRTGPSPEQYF
TRBD1,NA,14,TRBV29-1,TRBJ1-2,TGCAGCGTTCAAACAGGGGGTAGGAACTATGGCTACACCTTC,CSVQTGGRNYGYTF
NA,NA,15,TRBV5-6,TRBJ1-1,TGTGCCAGCAGCTCGGAGGGAGGGATGAACACTGAAGCTTTCTTT,CASSSEGGMNTEAFF
NA,NA,16,TRBV6-1,TRBJ1-1,TGTGCCAGCAGTGACGTAGCCGTCTTCATGAACACTGAAGCTTTCTTT,CASSDVAVFMNTEAFF